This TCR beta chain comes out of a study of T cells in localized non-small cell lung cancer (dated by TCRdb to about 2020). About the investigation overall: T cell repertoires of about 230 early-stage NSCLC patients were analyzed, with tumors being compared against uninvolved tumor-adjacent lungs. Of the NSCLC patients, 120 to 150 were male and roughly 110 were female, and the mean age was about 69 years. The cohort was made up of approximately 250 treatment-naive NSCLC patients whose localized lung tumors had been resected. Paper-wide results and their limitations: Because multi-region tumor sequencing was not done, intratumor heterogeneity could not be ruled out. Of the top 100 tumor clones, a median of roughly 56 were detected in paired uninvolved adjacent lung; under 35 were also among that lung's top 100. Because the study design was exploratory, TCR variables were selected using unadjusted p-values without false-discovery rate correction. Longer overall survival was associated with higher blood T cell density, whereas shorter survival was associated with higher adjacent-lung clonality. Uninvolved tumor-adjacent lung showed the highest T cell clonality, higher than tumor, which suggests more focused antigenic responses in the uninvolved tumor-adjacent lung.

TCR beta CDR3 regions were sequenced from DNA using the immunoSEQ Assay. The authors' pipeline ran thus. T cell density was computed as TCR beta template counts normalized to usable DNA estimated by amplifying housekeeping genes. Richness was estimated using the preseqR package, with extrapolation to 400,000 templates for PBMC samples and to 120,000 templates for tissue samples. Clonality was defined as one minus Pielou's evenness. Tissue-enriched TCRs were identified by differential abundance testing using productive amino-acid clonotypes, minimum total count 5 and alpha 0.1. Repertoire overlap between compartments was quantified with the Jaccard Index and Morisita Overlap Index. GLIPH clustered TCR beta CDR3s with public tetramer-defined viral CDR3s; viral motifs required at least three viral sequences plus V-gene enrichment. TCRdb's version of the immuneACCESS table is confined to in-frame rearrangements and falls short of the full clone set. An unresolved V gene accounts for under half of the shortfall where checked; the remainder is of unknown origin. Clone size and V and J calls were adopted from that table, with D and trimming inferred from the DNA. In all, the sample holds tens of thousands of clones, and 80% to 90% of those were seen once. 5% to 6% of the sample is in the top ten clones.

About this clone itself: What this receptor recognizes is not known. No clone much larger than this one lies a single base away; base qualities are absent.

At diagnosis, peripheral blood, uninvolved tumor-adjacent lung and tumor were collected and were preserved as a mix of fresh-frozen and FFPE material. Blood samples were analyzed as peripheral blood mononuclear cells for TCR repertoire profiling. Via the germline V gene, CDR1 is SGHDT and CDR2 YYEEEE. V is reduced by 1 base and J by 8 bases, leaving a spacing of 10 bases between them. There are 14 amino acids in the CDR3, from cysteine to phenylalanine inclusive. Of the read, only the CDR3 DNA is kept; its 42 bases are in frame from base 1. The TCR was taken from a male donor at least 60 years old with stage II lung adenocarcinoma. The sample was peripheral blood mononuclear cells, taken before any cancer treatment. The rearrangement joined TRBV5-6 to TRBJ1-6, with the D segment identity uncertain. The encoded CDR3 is CASSLRGSDSPLHF. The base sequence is TGTGCCAGCAGCTTGCGTGGGAGCGATTCACCCCTCCACTTT. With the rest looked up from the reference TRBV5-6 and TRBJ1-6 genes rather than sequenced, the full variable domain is DAGVTQSPTHLIKTRGQQVTLRCSPKSGHDTVSWYQQALGQGPQFIFQYYEEEERQRGNFPDRFSGHQFPNYSSELNVNALLLGDSALYLCASSLRGSDSPLHFGNGTRLTVT.